This T cell receptor beta chain appears in the sequencing data of a study of T-cell memory formation after mild COVID-19. TCRdb called the 5' RACE reads again in MiXCR, with one record for every CDR3 protein. The table lists around 200,000 distinct CDR3 sequences, 27% of them singletons. The length of the CDR3 is 13 residues. Germline lookup yields CDR1 SGHRS and CDR2 YFSETQ. With 1 base removed from V and 5 bases from J, the gap between germline ends came to 10 bases. The receptor was isolated from an adult woman who had mild COVID-19 (a few samples of this study predate the infection). Cell type and time point are not known. Sequencing used PBMCs or a T cell subset sorted from them (not recorded which). The chain is built from TRBV5-1 and TRBJ2-7, with a possible D match to TRBD1 (6 bases). The CDR3: CASSLTGSNEQYF. As DNA, the CDR3 is TGCGCCAGCAGCTTGACAGGGAGTAACGAGCAGTACTTC.